The 19 T cell receptor beta chains listed next were all sequenced from one sample in a study of identical twins. TCRdb redid the calling of the 5' RACE reads with MiXCR, one entry per CDR3 protein. Here the sample spans about 890,000 distinct CDR3 sequences, 10% to 15% being singletons. These same data were also listed under a study on yellow fever vaccine responses in identical twins.

The sample comprised PBMCs. These receptors were taken from a young woman in good health.

This rearrangement joins TRBV4-1 to TRBJ2-1; the D is unclear. This CDR3 is built from 12 residues. V was clipped by 2 bases and J by 10 bases, with 9 bases between them. CDR1 is MGHRA, CDR2 YSYEKL, per germline. The CDR3 spells CASSQTPLEQFF. CDR3 DNA: TGCGCCAGCAGCCAAACGCCATTGGAGCAGTTCTTC.

This clonotype was recorded at least ten times. The chain combines TRBV25-1 with TRBJ1-4; a possible D gene is TRBD1 (5 bases). The V gene lost 4 bases and the J gene lost 7 bases, with 10 bases spanning the gap. Germline CDR1 and CDR2: MGHDK and SYGVNS. The CDR3 is 13 residues long. The DNA of the CDR3 is TGTGCCAGCAGTGTGACAGCCCCTGAAAAACTGTTTTTT. Protein: CASSVTAPEKLFF.

This clonotype was recorded a few times. V usage is TRBV6-1 and J usage is TRBJ2-1; D is unclear. Trimming stripped 3 bases from V and 4 bases from J, with 19 bases between. The CDR3 has 17 residues. CDR1 and CDR2 (germline): MNHNS, SASEGT. CDR3 in amino acids: CASSDDTRRNRYNEQFF. The CDR3 bases are TGTGCCAGCAGTGATGATACGAGGAGAAATAGGTACAATGAGCAGTTCTTC.

This clonotype has just a few counts. The CDR3 nucleotides read TGTGCCAGCAGTCACGGGACAGGGCCGTACGAGCAGTACGTC. This encodes CASSHGTGPYEQYV. This sequence joins TRBV28 and TRBJ2-7; 9 bases line up with TRBD1. Per germline, CDR1 MDHEN and CDR2 SYDVKM. Losses at the gene ends were 5 bases for V and 4 bases for J; bases not matched to a gene: 6. The CDR3 totals 14 residues.

Only a few counts were recorded for this clonotype. The gene calls are TRBV29-1 and TRBJ2-1; 7 positions agree with TRBD2. This CDR3 comprises 18 residues. V was pared by 1 base and J by 1 base, with 13 bases of the junction left unmatched. In germline, CDR1 is SQVTM, CDR2 ANQGSEA. The CDR3 protein is CSVEVPWFTSESYNEQFF. The CDR3 region has the DNA TGCAGCGTTGAAGTGCCCTGGTTTACTAGCGAGTCCTACAATGAGCAGTTCTTC.

The chain combines TRBV5-1 with TRBJ2-6; D gene unclear. V was shortened by 4 bases and J by 0 bases, with 8 bases between the two germline ends. The germline gives CDR1 SGHRS, CDR2 YFSETQ. This CDR3 comprises 15 residues. The CDR3 DNA reads as TGCGCCAGCAGCCCTTCAATCTCTGGGGCCAACGTCCTGACTTTC. Translation gives CASSPSISGANVLTF.

The rearrangement links TRBV4-2 to TRBJ2-3, with D tentatively TRBD1 or TRBD2 (5 bases each). Per germline, CDR1 LGHNA and CDR2 YNFKEQ. The CDR3 extends over 17 amino acids. V dropped 0 bases and J dropped 1 base, with 14 bases sitting between them. CDR3 region: CASSQDGASSGTDTQYF. The CDR3 DNA reads TGTGCCAGCAGCCAAGACGGGGCTAGCTCTGGCACAGATACGCAGTATTTT.

This clonotype appeared many times. The chain is built from TRBV5-1 and TRBJ2-7; D is undetermined. The CDR3 runs to 13 residues. Trimming shortened V by 4 bases and J by 4 bases, and 12 bases separated the two germline ends. Per germline, CDR1 SGHRS and CDR2 YFSETQ. CDR3 DNA: TGCGCCAGCAGCGAAGGAAATACGTACGAGCAGTACTTC. Protein sequence: CASSEGNTYEQYF.

This rearrangement joins TRBV7-9 to TRBJ2-6; a weak D match, TRBD1 (6 bases). Trimming stripped 5 bases from V and 0 bases from J, with 14 bases between. CDR3 length: 17 residues. Germline V gene lookup returns CDR1 SEHNR and CDR2 FQNEAQ (reference sequence). CDR3 DNA sequence: TGTGCCAGCAGCCTAGGACAGACAGGCTCTGGGGCCAACGTCCTGACTTTC. Amino acid sequence: CASSLGQTGSGANVLTF.

This sequence joins TRBV18 and TRBJ1-1; D unresolved. The V gene's germline CDR1 is KGHSH and CDR2 LQKENI. The CDR3 runs to 13 residues. V was trimmed by 4 bases and J by 6 bases, leaving 12 bases between them. The CDR3 here is CASSRATGAEAFF. In nucleotides, the CDR3 is TGTGCCAGCTCACGGGCTACTGGGGCTGAAGCTTTCTTT.

This clonotype was detected only a few times. The J gene is TRBJ1-3, the V gene TRBV4-1, with 8 bases matching TRBD1. Germline V gene data show CDR1 as MGHRA and CDR2 as YSYEKL. The CDR3 covers 16 residues. Trimming cost V 0 bases and J 2 bases; bases outside gene matches: 3. CDR3 bases: TGCGCCAGCAGCCAAGAGGACAGGGCGGCTGGAAACACCATATATTTT. Encoded protein: CASSQEDRAAGNTIYF.

This clonotype was counted only a few times. The chain has TRBV12-3 or TRBV12-4 and TRBJ2-3; TRBD1 matches 9 bases. This CDR3 is built from 13 residues. V shed 7 bases and J 3 bases; nucleotides not matched to a gene: 2. Here the CDR3 reads CASNRGQTDTQYF. The CDR3 DNA is TGTGCCAGCAACAGGGGGCAGACAGATACGCAGTATTTT.

In its sample, this clonotype was seen a few times. Here the CDR3 reads CATRTGDPYGYTF. The CDR3 DNA reads as TGTGCCACTAGGACAGGGGACCCCTATGGCTACACCTTC. The V gene is TRBV10-3, the J gene TRBJ1-2; 9 bases line up with TRBD1. Trimming took 10 bases from V and 4 from J; bases not matched to a gene: 7. The CDR3 contains 13 residues. The germline CDR1 and CDR2 sequences are ENHRY and SYGVKD.

V and J are TRBV12-3 or TRBV12-4 and TRBJ1-5; D gene ambiguous. V gave up 6 bases and J gave up 5 bases, with 20 bases separating them. CDR3 length equals 16 residues. The CDR3 sequence is CASRETWAAGHQPQHF. The CDR3 DNA sequence: TGTGCCAGCAGGGAGACTTGGGCCGCCGGGCATCAGCCCCAGCATTTT.

This clonotype was observed at least ten times. The chain combines TRBV7-9 with TRBJ2-1; no clear D. This CDR3 is built from 13 residues. V was shortened by 3 bases and J by 7 bases, with 10 bases between the two germline ends. Germline lookup yields CDR1 SEHNR and CDR2 FQNEAQ (reference sequence). CDR3 sequence: CASSLNRGNEQFF. DNA of the CDR3: TGTGCCAGCAGCTTGAACCGCGGAAATGAGCAGTTCTTC.

This clonotype showed up many times. The chain couples TRBV7-9 to TRBJ2-5; 7 bases map to TRBD1. Germline assignment: CDR1 SEHNR and CDR2 FQNEAQ (reference sequence). The CDR3 totals 13 residues. V was clipped by 5 bases and J by 4 bases; unmatched bases: 4. As DNA, the CDR3 is TGTGCCAGCAGCCCCGGGACAGTAGAGACCCAGTACTTC. This codes for CASSPGTVETQYF.

The rearrangement joins TRBV6-1 to TRBJ2-3; D tentatively fits TRBD1 or TRBD2 (6 bases each). Germline V CDR1 and CDR2: MNHNS, SASEGT. The CDR3 runs to 15 residues. The V end was cut by 6 bases, the J end by 6 bases, with 19 bases between. CDR3 protein: CASSKQGGSWDTQYF. The CDR3 nucleotides read TGTGCCAGCAGCAAACAGGGAGGTTCCTGGGATACGCAGTATTTT.

The chain employs TRBV12-3 or TRBV12-4 and TRBJ2-4, with 7 bases lining up with TRBD1. This CDR3 has 15 residues. V lost 5 bases and J lost 3; bases outside the gene matches: 7. The CDR3 coding sequence is TGTGCCAGCAGTCCTTCCGGGACAGTCAAAAACATTCAGTACTTC. Its protein product is CASSPSGTVKNIQYF.

This clonotype was seen a handful of times. This chain uses TRBV6-2 or TRBV6-3 with TRBJ2-2, with D possibly being TRBD1 or TRBD2 (5 bases each). From germline, CDR1 is MNHEY and CDR2 SVGEGT. The ends were cut back, 4 bases at V and 4 bases at J, with 16 bases in the middle. The CDR3 is 16 amino acids. This CDR3 reads CASSWGSRMGTGELFF. CDR3 nucleotides: TGTGCCAGCAGTTGGGGGAGCAGGATGGGCACCGGGGAGCTGTTTTTT.